The 26 T cell receptor beta chains presented below share a single source sample, sequenced in a study of T cell responses to AZD1222 COVID-19 vaccine. Libraries were prepared by immunoSEQ multiplex PCR; TCRdb keeps only in-frame clonotypes and omits some of them. The top ten hold 22% of the sample, which has around 92,000 clones, approximately 91% seen once. This specimen consisted of peripheral blood, obtained on day 0 of AZD1222 vaccination. The receptors originated from an adult in good health.

The V and J genes are TRBV19 and TRBJ1-4; unclear D gene. V dropped 9 bases and J dropped 0 bases, with 11 bases sitting between them. Germline CDR1 reads LNHDA; CDR2 reads SQIVND (reference sequence). This CDR3 region has 14 residues. The CDR3 spells CARGLVATNEKLFF. CDR3 nucleotides: TGTGCCAGGGGCCTGGTTGCAACTAATGAAAAACTGTTTTTT.

This rearrangement joins TRBV5-1 to TRBJ2-5, with 7 bases that match TRBD1. V lost 4 bases to trimming and J lost 7 bases; unmatched junction nucleotides: 10. The germline gives CDR1 SGHRS, CDR2 YFSETQ. The CDR3 is made up of 14 amino acids. The CDR3: CASSPGQLRGTQYF. DNA of the CDR3: TGCGCCAGCAGCCCGGGACAGTTACGAGGGACCCAGTACTTC.

V gene TRBV7-2 combines with J gene TRBJ1-2, with D unclear. CDR1 and CDR2 from the germline V gene are SGHTA and FQGNSA. V shed 5 bases and J shed 4 bases, with 11 bases lying between them. This CDR3 region has 13 residues. CDR3 DNA: TGTGCCAGCAGCCCCGAGGGCCTCTATGGCTACACCTTC. This sequence encodes CASSPEGLYGYTF.

The chain recombines TRBV19 with TRBJ1-4; maybe TRBD1 (6 bases). The CDR3 covers 14 residues. The V gene's germline CDR1 is LNHDA and CDR2 SQIVND (reference sequence). Trimming cost V 2 bases and J 5 bases, with 9 bases left between them. CDR3 region: CASSITQGNEKLFF. DNA of the CDR3: TGTGCCAGTAGTATAACGCAGGGGAATGAAAAACTGTTTTTT. The full variable domain, in which reference TRBV19 and TRBJ1-4 provide the parts outside the CDR3, is DGGITQSPKYLFRKEGQNVTLSCEQNLNHDAMYWYRQDPGQGLRLIYYSQIVNDFQKGDIAEGYSVSREKKESFPLTVTSAQKNPTAFYLCASSITQGNEKLFFGSGTQLSVL.

This clone was picked up one time. The chain joins TRBV6-2 or TRBV6-3 to TRBJ2-3, with 8 bases aligning to TRBD1. Trimming removed 5 bases from V and 3 bases from J; junction bases left unmatched: 7. The CDR3 contains 15 residues. CDR1 is MNHEY and CDR2 is SVGEGT in the germline V gene. CDR3 nucleotides: TGTGCCAGCAGTATGCAGGGGGCAAGAACAGATACGCAGTATTTT. Protein sequence: CASSMQGARTDTQYF.

This chain joins TRBV7-2 and TRBJ1-1; D call uncertain. The CDR3 sequence is 12 residues long. Trimming pared 7 bases from V and 6 bases from J, leaving 12 bases between. Germline CDR1 is SGHTA and CDR2 is FQGNSA. CDR3 residues: CASKRDGAEAFF. In nucleotides, the CDR3 is TGTGCCAGCAAGAGAGACGGGGCTGAAGCTTTCTTT. Looking up the rest from reference TRBV7-2 and TRBJ1-1 gives the full variable domain: GAGVSQSPSNKVTEKGKDVELRCDPISGHTALYWYRQSLGQGLEFLIYFQGNSAPDKSGLPSDRFSAERTGGSVSTLTIQRTQQEDSAVYLCASKRDGAEAFFGQGTRLTVV.

V is TRBV2 and J is TRBJ1-5; 7 bases align to TRBD1. CDR3 length: 15 residues. Per germline, CDR1 SNHLY and CDR2 FYNNEI. Trimming removed 4 bases from V and 3 bases from J; junction bases left unmatched: 6. CDR3 sequence: CASSADRVPNQPQHF. CDR3 in DNA: TGTGCCAGCAGTGCCGACAGGGTCCCCAATCAGCCCCAGCATTTT.

The chain recombines TRBV6-5 with TRBJ2-3; 11 bases are a match to TRBD1. Germline loops: CDR1 MNHEY, CDR2 SVGAGI. The CDR3 loop spans 13 amino acids. V was pared by 6 bases and J by 6 bases, with 2 bases of the junction left unmatched. The CDR3 DNA follows: TGTGCCAGCAGCCGGGACAGGGGGGATACGCAGTATTTT. Its protein is CASSRDRGDTQYF.

The chain links TRBV2 to TRBJ1-1, with D perhaps matching TRBD1 (5 bases). Per the germline V gene, CDR1 is SNHLY and CDR2 is FYNNEI. V gave up 8 bases and J gave up 2 bases, with 9 bases separating them. The CDR3 totals 12 residues. CDR3 in DNA: TGTGCCAGCGGCCAGGGAAACACTGAAGCTTTCTTT. It encodes CASGQGNTEAFF.

This clone was observed a few times. This chain joins TRBV12-5 and TRBJ2-7, with D tentatively TRBD2 (6 bases). Deletions cut 6 bases from V and 7 bases from J, with 19 bases between. CDR1 and CDR2 (germline): LGHNT, FRNRAP. The CDR3 loop spans 14 amino acids. The CDR3, as DNA: TGTGCTAGTGGGGGCGGGACTCTTACGTGGGAGCAGTACTTC. It specifies CASGGGTLTWEQYF.

The rearrangement links TRBV12-2 to TRBJ1-4. TRBV12-2 is deemed a pseudogene. This CDR3 contains 16 residues. The CDR3 is CASRFLLGGSNEKLFF. CDR3 in DNA: TGTGCAAGTCGCTTCTTATTAGGGGGGTCAAATGAAAAACTGTTTTTT.

The V and J genes are TRBV13 and TRBJ2-1; D possibly corresponds to TRBD2 (5 bases). The germline V gene encodes CDR1 PRHDT and CDR2 FYEKMQ (reference sequence). The CDR3 has 16 residues. The V end lost 0 bases, the J end lost 1 base, and 10 bases lay between the germline ends. The CDR3 DNA sequence: TGTGCCAGCAGCTTAGGGAGGGTTGATTCCTACAATGAGCAGTTCTTC. Its translation is CASSLGRVDSYNEQFF.

V usage is TRBV7-2 and J usage is TRBJ1-5; D might be TRBD1 (6 bases). CDR3 size: 16 residues. Between the trimmed V and J ends, which lost 5 bases and 1 base, there was a span of 15 bases. Germline V gives CDR1 SGHTA, CDR2 FQGNSA. The CDR3 sequence: CASSPMVQGSNQPQHF. In DNA form, the CDR3 reads TGTGCCAGCAGCCCAATGGTCCAGGGGAGCAATCAGCCCCAGCATTTT.

The genes are TRBV25-1 and TRBJ2-2; D ambiguous. V was clipped by 6 bases and J by 5 bases, with 4 bases between them. CDR1 is MGHDK, CDR2 SYGVNS, per germline. The length of the CDR3 is 11 residues. In DNA, the CDR3 is TGTGCCAGCAGGAGGACCGGGGAGCTGTTTTTT. It specifies CASRRTGELFF.

This chain links TRBV24-1 with TRBJ1-1; no firm D call. Germline-derived CDR1 and CDR2 are KGHDR and SFDVKD. This CDR3 spans 10 amino acids. Deletions cut 8 bases from V and 7 bases from J, with 7 bases between. The CDR3 region is CATMTLEAFF. The CDR3, as DNA: TGTGCCACCATGACCCTTGAAGCTTTCTTT.

V usage is TRBV7-2 and J usage is TRBJ1-5; no clear D gene. The V and J ends lost 1 base and 7 bases respectively, with 8 bases between them. The CDR3 sequence is 13 residues long. CDR1 is SGHTA and CDR2 is FQGNSA in the germline V gene. The CDR3 sequence: CASSLGHWQPQHF. CDR3 DNA sequence: TGTGCCAGCAGCTTAGGCCACTGGCAGCCCCAGCATTTT.

This clone was recorded only once. The chain joins TRBV7-9 to TRBJ2-7, with D possibly matching TRBD2 (7 bases). The CDR3 length is 12 residues. Germline CDR1 SEHNR, CDR2 FQNEAQ (reference sequence). V lost 5 bases to trimming and J lost 9 bases, with 14 bases between them. CDR3 residues: CASSLRGAVQYF. Written as DNA, the CDR3 is TGTGCCAGCAGCCTCCGGGGGGCAGTGCAGTACTTC.

This chain links TRBV4-1 with TRBJ1-1; 9 positions match TRBD1. The V gene end was trimmed by 1 base and the J gene end by 5 bases; junction bases not matched to a gene: 8. CDR1 and CDR2 from the germline V gene are MGHRA and YSYEKL. There are 16 residues in the CDR3. The CDR3 nucleotides are TGCGCCAGCAGCCAAGGACGGGGGACAGGGAATACTGAAGCTTTCTTT. It translates to CASSQGRGTGNTEAFF.

The V call is TRBV11-2, the J call TRBJ1-2; 10 nucleotides match TRBD1. V shed 4 bases and J 8 bases; nucleotides not matched to a gene: 7. Germline loops: CDR1 SGHAT, CDR2 FQNNGV. This CDR3 has 14 amino acids. The CDR3 loop reads CASSWGQGLGGYTF. The CDR3 DNA reads as TGTGCCAGCAGCTGGGGACAGGGGTTAGGAGGCTACACCTTC. Looking up the rest from reference TRBV11-2 and TRBJ1-2 gives the full variable domain: EAGVAQSPRYKIIEKRQSVAFWCNPISGHATLYWYQQILGQGPKLLIQFQNNGVVDDSQLPKDRFSAERLKGVDSTLKIQPAKLEDSAVYLCASSWGQGLGGYTFGSGTRLTVV.

The chain is built from TRBV10-3 and TRBJ2-3; 8 bases are a match to TRBD1. With V trimmed by 7 bases and J by 1 base, 7 bases remained unmatched. The CDR3 extends over 15 amino acids. CDR1 ENHRY and CDR2 SYGVKD come from the germline V gene. CDR3 DNA: TGTGCCATCACCGCGACAGGGGAAGGCACAGATACGCAGTATTTT. This translates into CAITATGEGTDTQYF.

V usage is TRBV10-3 and J usage is TRBJ1-1, with 7 positions matching TRBD1. CDR1 and CDR2 from the germline V gene are ENHRY and SYGVKD. The CDR3 totals 16 residues. The J segment lost 4 bases and the V segment lost 0 bases, leaving 8 bases of the junction unmatched. The CDR3 spells CAISESAGGGGTEAFF. The DNA of the CDR3 is TGTGCCATCAGTGAGTCAGCCGGAGGGGGCGGCACTGAAGCTTTCTTT.

This clone has just one count. V usage is TRBV7-3 and J usage is TRBJ1-2; 8 bases fit TRBD1. Germline CDR1 and CDR2: SGHTA and FQGTGA. This CDR3 contains 16 residues. The J segment lost 0 bases and the V segment lost 5 bases, leaving 8 bases of the junction unmatched. CDR3 DNA: TGTGCCAGCAGCCCTGGGGACAGGTCCTCTAACTATGGCTACACCTTC. Amino acid sequence: CASSPGDRSSNYGYTF.

The CDR3 loop reads CASSSVLLGGPGSGANVLTF. Here the CDR3 DNA reads TGTGCCAGTAGTTCCGTCCTCCTCGGGGGGCCTGGGTCTGGGGCCAACGTCCTGACTTTC. V usage is TRBV19 and J usage is TRBJ2-6, with D perhaps matching TRBD2 (7 bases). The CDR3 length is 20 residues. The ends were cut back, 5 bases at V and 1 base at J, with 24 bases in the middle. The germline V gene encodes CDR1 LNHDA and CDR2 SQIVND (reference sequence). Using reference TRBV19 and TRBJ2-6 for the parts outside the CDR3, the full variable domain is DGGITQSPKYLFRKEGQNVTLSCEQNLNHDAMYWYRQDPGQGLRLIYYSQIVNDFQKGDIAEGYSVSREKKESFPLTVTSAQKNPTAFYLCASSSVLLGGPGSGANVLTFGAGSRLTVL.

The rearrangement links TRBV19 to TRBJ2-3; D might be TRBD2 (5 bases). Trimming pared 3 bases from V and 3 bases from J, leaving 13 bases between. Germline CDR1 and CDR2: LNHDA and SQIVND (reference sequence). This CDR3 region has 15 residues. The DNA of the CDR3 is TGTGCCAGTAGTATTAATTCCGGGGTTACAGATACGCAGTATTTT. Translation: CASSINSGVTDTQYF. Full variable domain (rest looked up from reference TRBV19 and TRBJ2-3): DGGITQSPKYLFRKEGQNVTLSCEQNLNHDAMYWYRQDPGQGLRLIYYSQIVNDFQKGDIAEGYSVSREKKESFPLTVTSAQKNPTAFYLCASSINSGVTDTQYFGPGTRLTVL.

The chain couples TRBV5-1 to TRBJ1-1, with a weak D call TRBD1 (5 bases). Trimming pared 6 bases from V and 5 bases from J, leaving 20 bases between. Germline CDR1 reads SGHRS; CDR2 reads YFSETQ. This CDR3 is 15 amino acids long. CDR3 amino acids: CASISGAGRRTEAFF. For the CDR3, the DNA is TGCGCCAGCATCAGCGGGGCAGGGAGAAGGACTGAAGCTTTCTTT.

The chain employs TRBV7-2 and TRBJ2-2; D may match TRBD1 or TRBD2 (6 bases each). CDR3 length: 14 amino acids. V lost 5 bases, J lost 4 bases, and 11 bases lay in between. Germline V gene data show CDR1 as SGHTA and CDR2 as FQGNSA. In nucleotides, the CDR3 is TGTGCCAGCAGCCCGGGGGCGGGCACCGGGGAGCTGTTTTTT. It codes for CASSPGAGTGELFF. Full variable domain (outside the CDR3, taken from reference TRBV7-2 and TRBJ2-2): GAGVSQSPSNKVTEKGKDVELRCDPISGHTALYWYRQSLGQGLEFLIYFQGNSAPDKSGLPSDRFSAERTGGSVSTLTIQRTQQEDSAVYLCASSPGAGTGELFFGEGSRLTVL.